This T cell receptor beta chain appears in the sequencing data of a study of monozygotic twins with inflammatory bowel disease. Regarding the study as a whole: Discordant twins showed the same repertoire similarity as concordant twins, possibly from limited power.

With regard to this clonotype: Its target is unknown.

Germline CDR1 is MDHEN and CDR2 is SYDVKM. The CDR3 has 13 amino acids. TCRdb reprocessed the 5' RACE reads and stores each CDR3 protein as one record, lacking DNA. This listing includes about 380,000 distinct CDR3 sequences. The sequence was obtained from a human donor with ulcerative colitis or Crohn's disease, or a healthy co-twin of an affected twin (not recorded which). The sequencing input was blood. This rearrangement joins TRBV28 to TRBJ2-5; checking the TCRdb D call of TRBD1 is not possible without DNA. The CDR3 spells CASKAQGQETQYF.